This T cell receptor beta chain was recovered during a study of shared clonotypes between healthy human individuals (dated by TCRdb to about 2020). With respect to the entire study: Two women and a few men aged 18 to 49 years were included in the cohort. To estimate repertoire size and how much clonotype sharing occurs between individuals, the study deeply sequenced the blood TCR repertoires of roughly 5 healthy adults. For each donor, three plates each were used for CD4 naive and CD4 memory, two plates were used for CD8 naive, and one plate was used for CD8 memory. Each donor's leukapheresis produced roughly between roughly 0.85 and 9 billion PBMCs. Different laboratories and diverse techniques were used to prepare libraries and sequence TCR repertoires, to increase sequencing depth and limit assay-specific biases.

Healthy HIV-negative adults with no recently reported acute infections or vaccinations were included as donors. Every donor was a Caucasian adult living in Nashville, Tennessee, USA. CD4+ T cells were enriched by magnetic negative selection; naive cells were then positively selected on CD45RA, and the negative fraction formed the memory subset. Blood was obtained by leukapheresis, after which PBMCs were separated by Ficoll-Histopaque density gradient centrifugation and cryopreserved in liquid nitrogen vapor phase. Analytical flow cytometry was used to check the purity and quantity of every magnetically sorted T cell population. Each sorted fraction had its genomic DNA isolated and then quantified by UV absorbance on a Nanodrop 2000c. The CDR3 spans 16 residues, from the cysteine through the phenylalanine. Only the CDR3 portion is preserved as DNA: 48 bases, with reading frame beginning at the first base. CDR1 LNHNV and CDR2 YYDKDF were looked up in the germline V gene (reference sequence). V ends up 4 bases short and J 2 bases short, with an unmatched junction base count of 5.

The paper as a whole reports these results and caveats: Because the study included a small number of donors, the genetic and exposure-history diversity represented was limited. Only blood was sampled, and tissue TCR repertoires likely differ from those in blood. Compared with non-shared clonotypes, the clonotypes found in all four sorted-subset donors had higher generation probabilities. When four donors were compared, the shared fraction of clonotypes was around 4.6% for naive CD4, around 3.6% for naive CD8, 2.3% for memory CD4, and 0.4% for memory CD8. Naive subsets generally had larger estimated clonotype richness than memory subsets did. Even with the large sequencing depth, rarefaction of the sorted-subset datasets indicated that sequencing was incomplete. Based on pairwise subsampling, the degree of clonotype sharing among donors was expected to be affected by sequencing depth.

The count of this clone is one. The antigen it recognizes is unknown. Base qualities are not recorded, but no much larger clone differs from it by a single base. TCR CDR3 regions were amplified from genomic DNA by multiplex PCR using the deep immunoSEQ assay. Extracted genomic DNA from each cell subset was distributed evenly across all wells of several immunoSEQ 96-well plates, and each plate was treated as a replicate. For sorted subsets, about 0.2 ug genomic DNA, equal to 25,000 to 35,000 T cell genomes, was loaded into each replicate PCR. Purified libraries were measured with a Qubit 3.0 fluorometer, size-checked on a Bioanalyzer 2100, and measured again with the KAPA Library Quantification kit. A separate single-read 150-cycle Illumina NextSeq 550 flow cell was used to sequence each immunoSEQ 96-well plate. The published analysis was carried out like this. Because only junctional sequences without quality scores were contained in the immunoSEQ output, filtering matching that applied to full-length reads could not be performed. To assign V/J genes and CDR3, sequences were annotated using PyIR, a Python wrapper for IgBLAST v1.9, with IMGT germline references. Any read was removed if the V/J assignment was weak (E-value above 1e-6), the CDR3 was missing, or the read contained stop codons, out-of-frame junctions, or ambiguous translated residues. V3J clonotypes were defined as sequences sharing the same inferred V gene, J gene, and CDR3 amino acid sequence. To compute the percentage overlap between repertoires, the number of shared unique clonotypes was divided by the size of the smaller repertoire. RTK rarefaction, the Chao1 estimator, and Recon v2.1 estimates of unobserved clonotypes were used to assess repertoire richness. OLGA was used to compute generation probabilities for all TCRbeta clonotypes that the gDNA method yielded from a few donors. Drawn from immuneACCESS, this table holds only the in-frame rearrangements with V and J called that TCRdb kept. Clones are partly lost; checked studies trace under half to an unresolved V gene and leave the rest unexplained. The DNA was the basis for D and trimming; V, J and clone size are from that table. The sample table contains about 2.4 million clones; only one count was recorded for approximately 93% of them. Of the sample, 0.36% is held by the ten largest clones.

The sequence came from a man younger than 35 in good health. Some clones in this sample may be carry-over from other donors' samples. The material sequenced was naive CD4+ T cells from PBMCs. The meaning of the sample's cell subset or site label: CD45RA+ positively selected. The V gene is TRBV15 and the J gene is TRBJ2-3; 11 central nucleotides agree with TRBD2. CDR3 protein: CATSKGLAEYTDTQYF. The DNA sequence reads TGTGCCACCAGCAAGGGACTAGCGGAATACACAGATACGCAGTATTTT.